This entry features one T cell receptor (beta chain) sequence. Only in-frame clones appear in the TCRdb table, and some are missing; sequencing was by immunoSEQ multiplex PCR. The data hold about 300,000 clones, with about 81% observed a single time. The data are from a study of blood T cell repertoires in COVID-19. Study information: The cDNA or gDNA used as material had been derived from T cells, B-cell-depleted T cells, or PBMCs.

Enrollment of patients from Seattle took place during active infection, with longitudinal follow-up. Material: peripheral blood. The receptor was isolated from a human donor with COVID-19, enrolled during active disease. The donor label of this sample is uncertain.

The CDR3 DNA reads as TGTGCCAGCAGCAGTCCCAGGGACGGGGAGCTGTTTTTT. Translating it yields CASSSPRDGELFF. The V gene is TRBV13, the J gene TRBJ2-2; D possibly corresponds to TRBD1 (5 bases). Germline V gene sequence: CDR1 PRHDT, CDR2 FYEKMQ (reference sequence). The CDR3 is 13 amino acids. Trimming cost V 5 bases and J 7 bases, with 11 bases left between them.